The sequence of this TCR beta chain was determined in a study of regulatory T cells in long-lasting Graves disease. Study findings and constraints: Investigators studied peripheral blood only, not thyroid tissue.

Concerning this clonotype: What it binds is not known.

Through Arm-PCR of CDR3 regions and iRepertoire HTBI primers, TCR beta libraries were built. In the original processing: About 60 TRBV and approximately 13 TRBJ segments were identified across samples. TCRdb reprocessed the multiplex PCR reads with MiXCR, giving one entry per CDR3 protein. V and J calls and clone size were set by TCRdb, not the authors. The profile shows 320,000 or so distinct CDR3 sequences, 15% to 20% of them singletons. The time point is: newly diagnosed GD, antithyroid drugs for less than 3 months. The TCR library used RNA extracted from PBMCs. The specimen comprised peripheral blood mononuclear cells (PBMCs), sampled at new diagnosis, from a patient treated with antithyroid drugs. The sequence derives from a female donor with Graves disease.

The CDR3: CASVERGAGGYTF. The CDR3 DNA sequence: TGTGCCAGCGTTGAGCGGGGGGCCGGGGGCTACACCTTC. The V gene is TRBV6-1, the J gene TRBJ1-2; D possibly corresponds to TRBD1 (6 bases). Germline assignment: CDR1 MNHNS and CDR2 SASEGT. With 8 bases removed from V and 8 bases from J, the gap between germline ends came to 18 bases. This CDR3 spans 13 amino acids.